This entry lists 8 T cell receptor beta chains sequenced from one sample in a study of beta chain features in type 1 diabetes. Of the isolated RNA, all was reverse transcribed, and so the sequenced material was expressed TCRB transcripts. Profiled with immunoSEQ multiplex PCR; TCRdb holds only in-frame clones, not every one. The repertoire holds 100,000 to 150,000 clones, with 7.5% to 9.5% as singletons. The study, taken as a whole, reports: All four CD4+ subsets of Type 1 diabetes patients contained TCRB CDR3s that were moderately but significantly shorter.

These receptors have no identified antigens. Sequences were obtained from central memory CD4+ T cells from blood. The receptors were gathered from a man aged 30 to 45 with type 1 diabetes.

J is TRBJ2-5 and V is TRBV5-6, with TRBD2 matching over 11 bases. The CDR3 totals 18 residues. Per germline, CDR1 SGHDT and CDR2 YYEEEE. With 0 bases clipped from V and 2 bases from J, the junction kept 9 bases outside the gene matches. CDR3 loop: CASSLAGTSGGPQETQYF. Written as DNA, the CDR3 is TGTGCCAGCAGCTTGGCCGGAACTAGCGGGGGCCCTCAAGAGACCCAGTACTTC.

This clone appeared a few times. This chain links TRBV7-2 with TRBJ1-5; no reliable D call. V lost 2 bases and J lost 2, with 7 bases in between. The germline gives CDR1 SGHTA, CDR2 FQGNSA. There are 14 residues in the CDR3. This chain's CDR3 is CASSLMSGNQPQHF. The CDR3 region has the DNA TGTGCCAGCAGCTTAATGTCAGGCAATCAGCCCCAGCATTTT.

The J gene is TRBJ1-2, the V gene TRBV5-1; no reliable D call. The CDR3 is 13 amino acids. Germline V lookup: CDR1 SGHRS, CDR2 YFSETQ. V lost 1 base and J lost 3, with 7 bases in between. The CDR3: CASSLNSYYGYTF. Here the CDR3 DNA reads TGCGCCAGCAGCTTGAACTCATACTATGGCTACACCTTC. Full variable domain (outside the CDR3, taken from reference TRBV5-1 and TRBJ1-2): KAGVTQTPRYLIKTRGQQVTLSCSPISGHRSVSWYQQTPGQGLQFLFEYFSETQRNKGNFPGRFSGRQFSNSRSEMNVSTLELGDSALYLCASSLNSYYGYTFGSGTRLTVV.

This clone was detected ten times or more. The CDR3, as DNA: TGTGCCAGCAGGAGGGGGGGCGCTGAGGACACTGAAGCTTTCTTT. Translating it yields CASRRGGAEDTEAFF. The chain links TRBV5-4 to TRBJ1-1; D possibly corresponds to TRBD1 (6 bases). CDR3 size: 15 residues. V lost 5 bases to trimming and J lost 3 bases, with 17 bases between them. The germline V gene has CDR1 SGHNT and CDR2 YYREEE (reference sequence).

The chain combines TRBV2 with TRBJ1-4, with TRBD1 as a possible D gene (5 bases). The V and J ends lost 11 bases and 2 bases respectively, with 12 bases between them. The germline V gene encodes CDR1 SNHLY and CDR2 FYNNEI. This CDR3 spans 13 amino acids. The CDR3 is CAGGRVTNEKLFF. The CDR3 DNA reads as TGTGCCGGTGGCAGGGTTACTAATGAAAAACTGTTTTTT.

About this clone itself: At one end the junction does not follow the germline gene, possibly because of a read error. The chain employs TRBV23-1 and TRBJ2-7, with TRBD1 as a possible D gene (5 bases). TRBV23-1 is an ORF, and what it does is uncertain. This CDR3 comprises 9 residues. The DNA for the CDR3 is TGCGCCAGCAGTCAATTTAGGACATTC. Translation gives CASSQFRTF.

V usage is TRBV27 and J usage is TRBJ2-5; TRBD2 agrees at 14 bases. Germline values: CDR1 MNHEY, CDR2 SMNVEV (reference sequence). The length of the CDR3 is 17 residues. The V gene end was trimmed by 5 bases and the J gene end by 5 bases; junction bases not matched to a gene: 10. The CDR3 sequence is CASSETSGGAGGETQYF. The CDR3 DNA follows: TGTGCCAGCAGTGAGACTAGCGGGGGGGCCGGCGGGGAGACCCAGTACTTC.

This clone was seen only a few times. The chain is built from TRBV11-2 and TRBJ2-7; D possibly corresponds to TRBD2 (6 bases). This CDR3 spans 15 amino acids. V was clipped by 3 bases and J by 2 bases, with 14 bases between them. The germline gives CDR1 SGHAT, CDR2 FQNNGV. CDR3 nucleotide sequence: TGTGCCAGCAGCTTCGGACTGGCGGGGCCCTACGAGCAGTACTTC. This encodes CASSFGLAGPYEQYF.